A selection of T cell receptor beta chains follows, all from one sample in a study of a mutant IDH1 vaccine in newly diagnosed glioma. Generated by immunoSEQ multiplex PCR, the TCRdb table keeps only in-frame clones and is missing some. The sample carries about 90,000 clones, roughly nine tenths recorded once. Which antigens these TCRs recognize remains unknown. The source material was PBMCs, sampled from a glioma patient whose treatment included an IDH1 peptide vaccine. These receptors were taken from a woman between 50 and 59 years old with glioma. CDR3s include the opening cysteine and the closing phenylalanine or tryptophan. The D gene is left open where the match is weak. Rows may omit the clone size; those that give it use once, few, many or a size class.

CDR3aa | CDR3nt | abundance | j_gene | d_gene | v_gene
CASSPPRDRALEQYF | TGTGCCAGCTCACCACCGAGGGACAGGGCCTTGGAGCAGTACTTC | . | TRBJ2-7 | TRBD1 | TRBV18
CASNNRPGYTF | TGTGCCAGCAACAATCGTCCTGGCTACACCTTC | . | TRBJ1-2 | . | TRBV2
CASSEYRGPGGTEAFF | TGTGCCAGCAGTGAATATCGCGGCCCCGGGGGAACTGAAGCTTTCTTT | few | TRBJ1-1 | . | TRBV25-1
CAISEGSPLIEAFF | TGTGCCATCAGTGAAGGGAGCCCGCTCATTGAAGCTTTCTTT | . | TRBJ1-1 | . | TRBV10-3
CASTNSGRAGTGELFF | TGTGCCAGTACTAATAGCGGGAGGGCCGGCACCGGGGAGCTGTTTTTT | . | TRBJ2-2 | TRBD2 | TRBV19
CASSHSLEQYF | TGTGCCAGCAGCCATTCCCTGGAGCAGTACTTC | . | TRBJ2-7 | . | TRBV5-8
CASSPAGGWDNEQFF | TGTGCCAGCTCACCAGCGGGAGGGTGGGACAATGAGCAGTTCTTC | . | TRBJ2-1 | TRBD2 | TRBV18
CASSVREVDTQYF | TGTGCCAGCAGTGTTAGGGAGGTAGATACGCAGTATTTT | . | TRBJ2-3 | . | TRBV6-1
CAAGETNTGELFF | TGCGCGGCCGGGGAGACGAACACCGGGGAGCTGTTTTTT | . | TRBJ2-2 | . | TRBV6-5
CSVNTGVGTEAFF | TGCAGCGTTAATACAGGGGTAGGCACTGAAGCTTTCTTT | few | TRBJ1-1 | TRBD1 | TRBV29-1
CAIRFETGVGYTF | TGTGCCATTCGCTTTGAGACAGGGGTGGGCTACACCTTC | . | TRBJ1-2 | TRBD1 | TRBV10-3
CASSLVLSNTEAFF | TGCGCCAGCAGCTTGGTACTATCGAACACTGAAGCTTTCTTT | . | TRBJ1-1 | . | TRBV5-1
CASSFQPSEEKLFF | TGTGCCAGCAGTTTTCAGCCCAGTGAGGAAAAACTGTTTTTT | . | TRBJ1-4 | . | TRBV6-6
CASHNTGAGGYGYTF | TGTGCCAGCCATAATACGGGGGCAGGAGGCTATGGCTACACCTTC | once | TRBJ1-2 | . | TRBV27
CAWTPPDRNSPLHF | TGTGCCTGGACCCCCCCGGACAGAAATTCACCCCTCCACTTT | . | TRBJ1-6 | . | TRBV30
CASSEGPSSYNEQFF | TGTGCCAGTAGTGAGGGACCTAGCTCCTACAATGAGCAGTTCTTC | . | TRBJ2-1 | . | TRBV19
CASSLGTGYEQYF | TGCGCCAGCAGTTTGGGGACAGGTTACGAGCAGTACTTC | . | TRBJ2-7 | TRBD1 | TRBV10-1
CASSQDTPRGTDTQYF | TGCGCCAGCAGCCAAGATACCCCGAGGGGAACAGATACGCAGTATTTT | . | TRBJ2-3 | . | TRBV4-1
CASSQSGSVYEQYF | TGCGCCAGCAGCCAATCCGGGAGTGTCTACGAGCAGTACTTC | . | TRBJ2-7 | . | TRBV4-1
CARLADQDWAGELFF | TGTGCCAGACTAGCCGATCAAGACTGGGCCGGGGAGCTGTTTTTT | once | TRBJ2-2 | TRBD2 | TRBV30
CASIHRGVNTEAFF | TGTGCCAGTATTCACAGGGGTGTGAACACTGAAGCTTTCTTT | . | TRBJ1-1 | TRBD1 | TRBV19
CASSLNAAGGRGTQYF | TGTGCCAGCAGTTTAAATGCGGCTGGGGGACGAGGGACCCAGTACTTC | once | TRBJ2-5 | . | TRBV27
CASSLVRPGEQFF | TGTGCCAGCAGTTTAGTTAGGCCTGGCGAGCAGTTCTTC | . | TRBJ2-1 | . | TRBV28
CASTPMGGMSAEAFF | TGTGCCAGCACCCCGATGGGAGGGATGAGCGCTGAAGCTTTCTTT | . | TRBJ1-1 | . | TRBV6-5
CASSYSHEQYF | TGTGCCAGCAGTTATAGCCACGAGCAGTACTTC | . | TRBJ2-7 | . | TRBV6-6
CASSLEVAPSYEQYF | TGTGCCAGCAGCTTAGAAGTAGCGCCTTCCTACGAGCAGTACTTC | . | TRBJ2-7 | . | TRBV11-2
CASSLSRGLAGGELFF | TGTGCCAGCAGTTTATCGCGGGGACTAGCGGGAGGGGAGCTGTTTTTT | . | TRBJ2-2 | TRBD2 | TRBV27
CASSAKAALNTEAFF | TGCGCCAGCAGTGCCAAGGCGGCCCTGAACACTGAAGCTTTCTTT | few | TRBJ1-1 | . | TRBV10-1
CASSYSRLAGDYEQYF | TGTGCCAGCAGCTACTCCCGGCTAGCGGGAGACTACGAGCAGTACTTC | . | TRBJ2-7 | TRBD2 | TRBV6-5
CASSKAGYEQYF | TGTGCCAGCAGTAAAGCAGGATACGAGCAGTACTTC | . | TRBJ2-7 | . | TRBV2
CASSFMGNSYEQYF | TGCGCCAGCAGCTTTATGGGAAACTCCTACGAGCAGTACTTC | . | TRBJ2-7 | . | TRBV5-1
CASSVRGTSGKNIQYF | TGTGCCAGCAGCGTCCGTGGGACTAGCGGAAAAAACATTCAGTACTTC | . | TRBJ2-4 | TRBD2 | TRBV6-4
CASSKTGNEQYF | TGTGCCAGCAGCAAGACAGGGAACGAGCAGTACTTC | . | TRBJ2-7 | . | TRBV21-1
CASGGGSYNSPLHF | TGCGCCAGCGGGGGGGGCTCCTATAATTCACCCCTCCACTTT | . | TRBJ1-6 | . | TRBV10-2
CATGRDSNQPQHF | TGTGCCACCGGGAGGGATAGCAATCAGCCCCAGCATTTT | . | TRBJ1-5 | . | TRBV6-1
CASSLGGNRPQHF | TGTGCCAGCAGCTTAGGAGGAAACAGGCCCCAGCATTTT | . | TRBJ1-5 | . | TRBV7-9
CASSDWGDNEQFF | TGTGCCAGCAGTGATTGGGGGGACAATGAGCAGTTCTTC | . | TRBJ2-1 | . | TRBV2
CASSLGGSSRPDTQYF | TGCGCCAGCAGCTTGGGAGGGTCATCCCGTCCAGATACGCAGTATTTT | . | TRBJ2-3 | . | TRBV5-1
CASSLETFQETQYF | TGTGCTAGCAGCTTAGAGACATTCCAAGAGACCCAGTACTTC | . | TRBJ2-5 | . | TRBV7-7
CASSLGSVAGGFYEQFF | TGTGCCAGCAGCTTAGGGTCGGTAGCGGGAGGTTTTTATGAGCAGTTCTTC | . | TRBJ2-1 | TRBD2 | TRBV11-2
CAWSRQGRLYNEQFF | TGTGCCTGGAGCCGACAGGGGAGACTCTACAATGAGCAGTTCTTC | . | TRBJ2-1 | TRBD1 | TRBV30
CAWSWADRAQETQYF | TGTGCCTGGAGTTGGGCGGACAGGGCGCAAGAGACCCAGTACTTC | . | TRBJ2-5 | TRBD1 | TRBV30
CASSYGLAGVNEQFF | TGCGCCAGCAGCTACGGACTAGCGGGAGTGAATGAGCAGTTCTTC | once | TRBJ2-1 | TRBD2 | TRBV5-1
CASSLVGGRALAKNIQYF | TGTGCCAGCAGCTTAGTGGGCGGGAGGGCCTTAGCCAAAAACATTCAGTACTTC | once | TRBJ2-4 | TRBD2 | TRBV7-9
CASSLVGQAYEQYF | TGTGCCAGCAGCTTGGTGGGACAAGCCTACGAGCAGTACTTC | . | TRBJ2-7 | . | TRBV5-5
CASSLGLATTDTQYF | TGCGCCAGCAGCTTGGGACTAGCGACCACAGATACGCAGTATTTT | . | TRBJ2-3 | TRBD2 | TRBV5-1
CASSPERVYTQFF | TGTGCCAGTAGTCCCGAGAGGGTTTATACGCAGTTCTTC | . | TRBJ2-1 | . | TRBV19
CASSVARGARSYGYTF | TGTGCCAGCAGCGTAGCACGGGGGGCGCGGAGCTATGGCTACACCTTC | few | TRBJ1-2 | . | TRBV9
CASRGDRGYTF | TGTGCCAGCAGGGGGGACAGAGGCTACACCTTC | once | TRBJ1-2 | TRBD1 | TRBV6-6
CASTTDRVFTGELFF | TGTGCCAGCACTACGGACAGGGTCTTCACCGGGGAGCTGTTTTTT | . | TRBJ2-2 | TRBD1 | TRBV6-6
CASSRGTSPQETQYF | TGCGCCAGCAGCCGGGGGACTAGCCCACAAGAGACCCAGTACTTC | . | TRBJ2-5 | TRBD2 | TRBV4-1
CASSLTGPGEKLFF | TGTGCCAGCAGCCTTACCGGGCCGGGGGAAAAACTGTTTTTT | medium-sized | TRBJ1-4 | . | TRBV6-5
CATSRGASSNTGELFF | TGTGCCACCAGCAGAGGGGCTAGCAGTAACACCGGGGAGCTGTTTTTT | . | TRBJ2-2 | . | TRBV15